These T cell receptor beta chains were read from a single sample in a study of blood T cell repertoires in COVID-19. TCRdb's table, derived via immunoSEQ multiplex PCR, lists solely in-frame clones and lacks some. The data show just over 150,000 clones, with 88% seen just once and 2.4% held by the top ten. Sequenced sample: peripheral blood. These TCRs come from a woman aged 70-85 years with acute or convalescent COVID-19. CDR3s include the opening cysteine and the closing phenylalanine or tryptophan. The order of the fields is J gene, V gene, clone size, CDR3 protein. Not all rows give a size; the values are once, few, many and, for expanded clones, a class.

>TRBJ2-7|TRBV3-1/TRBV3-2|.
CASKPLIGTAYEQYF
>TRBJ1-1|TRBV13|.
CASSLGRGRNTEAFF
>TRBJ2-5|TRBV6-5|.
CASPKGDGETQYF
>TRBJ1-5|TRBV10-3|.
CAVGTAINQPQHF
>TRBJ2-3|TRBV2|.
CASSVGLTGGRTDTQYF
>TRBJ1-1|TRBV7-2|few
CASSLVQGLEAFF
>TRBJ1-6|TRBV6-5|.
CASRSGPNSPLHF
>TRBJ2-5|TRBV28|once
CASSLFGTGGSQYF
>TRBJ1-3|TRBV7-9|.
CASSLMAGGNTIYF
>TRBJ1-2|TRBV4-2|.
CASSRHQAPYGYTF
>TRBJ2-3|TRBV19|.
CASRVSGGDTQYF
>TRBJ1-3|TRBV6-5|.
CASSYSAGASGNTIYF
>TRBJ1-2|TRBV30|.
CAWSVTELRFYGYTF
>TRBJ2-7|TRBV7-2|.
CASSLDGSIVGYEQYF
>TRBJ1-5|TRBV6-5|.
CASSLDRLQPQHF
>TRBJ1-2|TRBV21-1|.
CASSKVGTEGSNYGYTF
>TRBJ2-3|TRBV23-1|.
CASSLSGTPIPDTQYF
>TRBJ2-3|TRBV9|.
CASSVSVGDSTDTQYF
>TRBJ2-5|TRBV5-1|.
CASSSTGTVETQYF
>TRBJ2-3|TRBV3-1/TRBV3-2|.
CASSHAGGTDTQYF
>TRBJ1-1|TRBV15|.
CATSRDWTGENTEAFF
>TRBJ2-2|TRBV7-9|.
CASRRLAGAGELFF
>TRBJ1-1|TRBV5-1|few
CASSFGDTEAFF
>TRBJ2-2|TRBV3-1/TRBV3-2|.
CASSGARNTGELFF
>TRBJ2-2|TRBV27|once
CASSLTSRRTGELFF
>TRBJ2-3|TRBV2|.
CASSATGTGGRDTQYF
>TRBJ2-1|TRBV6-2/TRBV6-3|.
CASSSGTVVKEQFF
>TRBJ2-5|TRBV5-4|.
CASSQFTGGQETQYF
>TRBJ2-2|TRBV4-3|.
CASSQKRGWENTGELFF
>TRBJ1-4|TRBV5-6|.
CASTSGVLTNEKLFF
>TRBJ1-1|TRBV5-1|.
CASSLDGGNTEAFF
>TRBJ1-5|TRBV5-8|.
CASSLGRIISNQPQHF
>TRBJ2-7|TRBV4-3|once
CASSQDPLSSYEQYF
>TRBJ2-3|TRBV27|.
CASGALGGGDTQYF
>TRBJ2-3|TRBV13|.
CASSSGSSTDTQYF
>TRBJ1-1|TRBV6-5|.
CASSSRARGKNTEAFF
>TRBJ1-1|TRBV18|.
CASSRGENTEAFF
>TRBJ1-6|TRBV25-1|.
CASSAAGTGARVTPLHF
>TRBJ1-3|TRBV18|once
CASSPERRTGSYSGNTIYF
>TRBJ1-5|TRBV2|.
CASSDWAFYSNQPQHF
>TRBJ1-5|TRBV12-3/TRBV12-4|once
CASSRGFDQPQHF
>TRBJ1-5|TRBV5-3|.
CAVPGGGLSAFTWPQHF
>TRBJ2-5|TRBV2|.
CASSRTAGAQYF
>TRBJ2-5|TRBV13|.
CASSASSGGRKTQYF
>TRBJ1-2|TRBV6-5|.
CASSRDGGYTF
>TRBJ2-5|TRBV18|few
CASSPRASDETQYF
>TRBJ2-7|TRBV25-1|once
CASSIRDRGYEQYF
>TRBJ2-1|TRBV6-4|.
CAGKLAGGLQGEQFF
>TRBJ2-7|TRBV7-8|.
CASRAPGTVTYEQYF
>TRBJ2-6|TRBV24-1|.
CATSEPITSGANVLTF
>TRBJ1-2|TRBV6-5|.
CASSSGQGAGYTF
>TRBJ1-3|TRBV10-3|.
CAISLTGLGSNTIYF
>TRBJ1-3|TRBV12-3/TRBV12-4|.
CASTLNSGNTIYF
>TRBJ1-4|TRBV4-1|once
CASSQVFREKLFF
>TRBJ2-1|TRBV18|.
CASSPSRATYNEQFF
>TRBJ1-4|TRBV5-5|.
CASSLQTGMVQEKLFF
>TRBJ2-6|TRBV7-9|once
CASTLSGANVLTF
>TRBJ2-2|TRBV30|.
CAWKQGNTGELFF
>TRBJ1-3|TRBV6-2/TRBV6-3|few
CASSYRLGQTERRNTIYF